This is a list of T cell receptor beta chains from one sample in a study of T-cell reconstitution after alpha-beta-depleted transplantation in children. Each CDR3 protein gets one entry after TCRdb re-called the PCR reads with MiXCR. Altogether about 230,000 distinct CDR3 sequences are present, 9.7% being singletons, with the ten largest covering approximately 5%. Specimen: PBMCs from the stem cell graft donor, collected from the stem cell graft. All receptors derive from a human donor who donated a stem cell graft to a child with SCID. Both conserved end residues are part of each CDR3. A D gene is named only where the DNA matches it firmly. Rows may omit the clone size; those that give it use once, few, many or a size class.

cdr3_nt | cdr3_aa | j_call | v_call | clone_size | d_call
TGTGCCAGCAACGGGGGACCCCTAGGGGCAGATACGCAGTATTTT | CASNGGPLGADTQYF | TRBJ2-3 | TRBV28 | many | -
TGTGCCAGCAGCCAAGAGGGGTCAGGGGATGGAAGGGAGACCCAGTACTTC | CASSQEGSGDGRETQYF | TRBJ2-5 | TRBV4-2 | many | -
TGTGCCAGCTCCCAAGGCTCCCAAGAGACCCAGTACTTC | CASSQGSQETQYF | TRBJ2-5 | TRBV18 | - | -
TGTGCCAGCAGTGAGGACGGGGGCGTCTCCTACAATGAGCAGTTCTTC | CASSEDGGVSYNEQFF | TRBJ2-1 | TRBV6-2/TRBV6-3 | - | -
TGTGCCTGGAGTGTACTCGCGGACAGGGGCGCTTTCTTT | CAWSVLADRGAFF | TRBJ1-1 | TRBV30 | few | TRBD1
TGTGCCTGGAGTGTCAGGGGAGGGAACACTGAAGCTTTCTTT | CAWSVRGGNTEAFF | TRBJ1-1 | TRBV30 | many | -
TGCGCCAGCAGCCCTGTGGGGGGAACCACAGATACGCAGTATTTT | CASSPVGGTTDTQYF | TRBJ2-3 | TRBV5-1 | many | -
TGCAGTGCTAGAGTAGGGGGAACCTCGCCCTCTAGCACAGATACGCAGTATTTT | CSARVGGTSPSSTDTQYF | TRBJ2-3 | TRBV20-1 | many | -
TGCAGTGCTAGTGGACAACGTTTCCAAGAGACCCAGTACTTC | CSASGQRFQETQYF | TRBJ2-5 | TRBV20-1 | many | -
TGTGCCAGCAGTTTCCAACTCACAGACAGGGGTCACTACGAGCAGTACTTC | CASSFQLTDRGHYEQYF | TRBJ2-7 | TRBV28 | many | TRBD1
TGTGCCAGCTGCGTAGCTCTCGGGCAGGGGGTTATCTACAATGAGCTGTTCTTC | CASCVALGQGVIYNELFF | TRBJ2-1 | TRBV9 | - | TRBD1
TGTGCCAGCAGTGAATTTGGACCCTACGAGCAGTACTTC | CASSEFGPYEQYF | TRBJ2-7 | TRBV2 | many | -
TGTGCCAGCACCCCAATGCGGACCAGAGGGGATACGCAGTATTTT | CASTPMRTRGDTQYF | TRBJ2-3 | TRBV11-1 | many | -
TGCGCCAGCAGCTTGTCCGGACCGACCTACGAGCAGTACTTC | CASSLSGPTYEQYF | TRBJ2-7 | TRBV5-1 | many | -